These 29 T cell receptor beta chains originate from one sample sequenced in a study of neoadjuvant anti-PD-1 for oral cavity cancer. Described time point: after neoadjuvant nivolumab, at surgical resection. Clones were sequenced by immunoSEQ multiplex PCR, and TCRdb holds only the in-frame ones, with some missing. The table includes fewer than 25,000 clones, 40% to 50% detected once. This sample comprised tumor tissue, obtained after nivolumab (anti-PD-1) treatment. Every receptor here comes from a person aged 40 to 85 with oral cavity squamous cell carcinoma.

The chain carries TRBV7-2 and TRBJ2-1; weak D call: TRBD2 (5 bases). Germline CDR1 SGHTA, CDR2 FQGNSA. Trimming removed 2 bases from V and 4 bases from J, with 9 bases in between. The CDR3 is made up of 14 amino acids. CDR3 bases: TGTGCCAGCAGCTTAACTCCGGGATACAATGAGCAGTTCTTC. Encoded protein: CASSLTPGYNEQFF.

The rearrangement uses TRBV18 and TRBJ2-7; D remains ambiguous. Germline lookup yields CDR1 KGHSH and CDR2 LQKENI. There are 15 residues in the CDR3. Deletions cut 2 bases from V and 2 bases from J, with 13 bases between. The DNA of the CDR3 is TGTGCCAGCTCACCAACCCCTGAAAATACCTACGAGCAGTACTTC. Encoded protein: CASSPTPENTYEQYF.

This clone has only a few counts. This rearrangement joins TRBV27 to TRBJ1-1; D possibly corresponds to TRBD1 (6 bases). Germline loops: CDR1 MNHEY, CDR2 SMNVEV (reference sequence). V was shortened by 2 bases and J by 5 bases, with 9 bases between the two germline ends. CDR3 size: 13 residues. The CDR3 coding sequence is TGTGCCAGCAGTTTAAGGGGGGATACTGAAGCTTTCTTT. This sequence encodes CASSLRGDTEAFF.

The chain uses TRBV11-2 and TRBJ2-7; D is possibly TRBD1 (5 bases). Germline CDR1 and CDR2: SGHAT and FQNNGV. V was clipped by 4 bases and J by 6 bases, with 13 bases between them. The CDR3 has 13 residues. The CDR3 loop is CASSYHQGGEQYF. CDR3 nucleotide sequence: TGTGCCAGCAGCTATCACCAGGGTGGCGAGCAGTACTTC.

This clone was found a few times. The rearrangement links TRBV5-6 to TRBJ1-3; 8 nucleotides match TRBD1. CDR3 length: 15 residues. Trimming took 4 bases from V and 3 from J; bases not matched to a gene: 6. CDR1 and CDR2 (germline): SGHDT, YYEEEE. CDR3 amino acids: CASSRDRSLGNTIYF. Here the CDR3 DNA reads TGTGCCAGCAGCCGGGACAGGTCCCTTGGAAACACCATATATTTT.

By share of the sample, this clone is medium-sized. The chain joins TRBV4-3 to TRBJ1-4, with 7 bases fitting TRBD1. Germline loops: CDR1 LGHNA, CDR2 YSLEER. This CDR3 spans 16 amino acids. J was trimmed by 5 bases and V by 2 bases; bases with no gene match: 8. The CDR3 region is CASSQQRGRKNEKLFF. CDR3 nucleotides: TGCGCCAGCAGCCAACAGAGGGGGCGGAAGAATGAAAAACTGTTTTTT.

This clone was observed a few times. This chain links TRBV20-1 with TRBJ2-5, with D unclear. The length of the CDR3 is 11 residues. Trimming removed 6 bases at V and 5 bases at J, with 10 bases between. CDR1 and CDR2 (germline): DFQATT, SNEGSKA (reference sequence). Here the CDR3 DNA reads TGCAGTGCACGGGTTTTGGAGACCCAGTACTTC. It translates to CSARVLETQYF.

The gene calls are TRBV9 and TRBJ2-3, with 8 bases matching TRBD2. Germline trimming cut 0 bases from V and 2 bases from J; bases unmatched to any gene: 5. This CDR3 contains 16 residues. Germline values: CDR1 SGDLS, CDR2 YYNGEE. CDR3 sequence reads: CASSVDASGPTDTQYF. The DNA for the CDR3 is TGTGCCAGCAGCGTAGATGCTAGCGGGCCCACAGATACGCAGTATTTT.

The rearrangement joins TRBV6-5 to TRBJ1-2; TRBD1 might be the D (5 bases). With 0 bases removed from V and 7 bases from J, the gap between germline ends came to 12 bases. CDR1 and CDR2 (germline): MNHEY, SVGAGI. There are 14 residues in the CDR3. This chain's CDR3 is CASSYSTRVFGYTF. DNA for the CDR3: TGTGCCAGCAGTTACTCGACCAGGGTTTTTGGCTACACCTTC.

This clone was observed a handful of times. The chain uses TRBV7-3 and TRBJ2-5; unclear D gene. CDR1 and CDR2 from the germline V gene are SGHTA and FQGTGA. Trimming left V 4 bases short and J 4 bases short, with 7 bases between. This CDR3 has 12 residues. The CDR3 reads CASSSDLETQYF. The CDR3 nucleotides are TGTGCCAGCAGCTCTGATTTAGAGACCCAGTACTTC.

There are a few counts of this clone. This sequence joins TRBV5-8 and TRBJ1-2; no firm D call. With 2 bases removed from V and 14 bases from J, the gap between germline ends came to 7 bases. CDR1 and CDR2 from the germline V gene are SGHTS and YDEGEE. This CDR3 is 9 amino acids long. The CDR3, as DNA: TGTGCCAGCAGCTTCTGGTATACCTTC. It is translated as CASSFWYTF.

CDR3 in amino acids: CASSFDRGFRGYTF. Written as DNA, the CDR3 is TGTGCCAGCAGCTTCGACAGGGGCTTTCGTGGCTACACCTTC. The V call is TRBV5-6, the J call TRBJ1-2; TRBD1 aligns across 8 bases. The CDR3 totals 14 residues. J lost 7 bases, V lost 2 bases, and 7 bases had no gene match. Germline V CDR1 and CDR2: SGHDT, YYEEEE.

By share, this clone ranks as medium-sized. The chain recombines TRBV5-4 with TRBJ1-6; tentatively, D is TRBD1 (5 bases). Germline assignment: CDR1 SGHNT and CDR2 YYREEE (reference sequence). CDR3 length: 15 amino acids. V was trimmed by 5 bases and J by 7 bases, leaving 16 bases between them. The DNA for the CDR3 is TGTGCCAGCAGACCGGGGCGGGGTCGAAATTCACCCCTCCACTTT. This gives the protein CASRPGRGRNSPLHF.

This chain joins TRBV5-4 and TRBJ2-7; TRBD1 agrees at 10 bases. Per the germline V gene, CDR1 is SGHNT and CDR2 is YYREEE (reference sequence). CDR3 length equals 16 residues. Trimming removed 4 bases from V and 5 bases from J; junction bases left unmatched: 12. In DNA, the CDR3 is TGTGCCAGCAGCCCCGGACTAGGACAGGGGGTAAACGAGCAGTACTTC. It is translated as CASSPGLGQGVNEQYF.

V usage is TRBV28 and J usage is TRBJ1-6, with D unclear. This CDR3 has 12 amino acids. CDR1 and CDR2 from the germline V gene are MDHEN and SYDVKM. V was pared by 5 bases and J by 9 bases, with 8 bases between. The CDR3 nucleotides are TGTGCCAGCAGTCCCAGATTTTCACCCCTCCACTTT. Its translation is CASSPRFSPLHF.

The gene calls are TRBV5-6 and TRBJ2-3; 10 nucleotides align to TRBD1. The CDR3 spans 16 residues. Trimming removed 2 bases from V and 1 base from J; junction bases left unmatched: 4. Per germline, CDR1 SGHDT and CDR2 YYEEEE. The CDR3 DNA is TGTGCCAGCAGCTTCGGGACAGGGGCTGGCACAGATACGCAGTATTTT. Translating it yields CASSFGTGAGTDTQYF.

The chain combines TRBV7-9 with TRBJ1-2, with 10 bases that match TRBD1. The CDR3 is 16 amino acids. Germline trimming cut 0 bases from V and 0 bases from J; bases unmatched to any gene: 1. Germline loops: CDR1 SEHNR, CDR2 FQNEAQ (reference sequence). The CDR3 bases are TGTGCCAGCAGCTTAGCCGGACAGGGGGCTAACTATGGCTACACCTTC. Its translation is CASSLAGQGANYGYTF.

The chain links TRBV5-1 to TRBJ1-1, with D hard to call. This CDR3 comprises 14 residues. CDR1 is SGHRS, CDR2 YFSETQ, per germline. V was cut by 0 bases and J by 3 bases, with 9 bases left in between. The CDR3 nucleotides are TGCGCCAGCAGCTTGGCTTTAGCGGACACTGAAGCTTTCTTT. The encoded protein is CASSLALADTEAFF.

This rearrangement joins TRBV6-5 to TRBJ1-2; D gene ambiguous. The V and J ends lost 4 bases and 8 bases respectively, with 14 bases between them. Germline V CDR1 and CDR2: MNHEY, SVGAGI. The CDR3 sequence is 13 residues long. The CDR3 bases are TGTGCCAGCAGTTTATCGGCAGATAAGGGCTACACCTTC. As protein: CASSLSADKGYTF.

The table lists this clone with many counts. CDR3 in amino acids: CASSTTGRTNTEAFF. In nucleotides, the CDR3 is TGTGCCAGTAGTACGACAGGCCGAACGAACACTGAAGCTTTCTTT. This chain uses TRBV19 with TRBJ1-1; tentative D call: TRBD1 (6 bases). In germline, CDR1 is LNHDA, CDR2 SQIVND (reference sequence). The CDR3 extends over 15 amino acids. Deletions cut 4 bases from V and 1 base from J, with 13 bases between.

This clone was seen once. The chain has TRBV11-2 and TRBJ1-1; no clear D. V lost 0 bases to trimming and J lost 1 base, with 3 bases between them. The CDR3 spans 13 residues. Germline values: CDR1 SGHAT, CDR2 FQNNGV. The CDR3 bases are TGTGCCAGCAGCTTAGACAGGAACACTGAAGCTTTCTTT. It translates to CASSLDRNTEAFF. Complete variable domain (other parts from reference TRBV11-2 and TRBJ1-1): EAGVAQSPRYKIIEKRQSVAFWCNPISGHATLYWYQQILGQGPKLLIQFQNNGVVDDSQLPKDRFSAERLKGVDSTLKIQPAKLEDSAVYLCASSLDRNTEAFFGQGTRLTVV.

This sequence joins TRBV5-1 and TRBJ2-3, with D uncertain. The CDR3 spans 15 residues. The germline CDR1 and CDR2 sequences are SGHRS and YFSETQ. V was clipped by 0 bases and J by 4 bases, with 12 bases between them. The CDR3 is CASSLAQAGADTQYF. Written as DNA, the CDR3 is TGCGCCAGCAGCTTGGCCCAGGCTGGCGCAGATACGCAGTATTTT. Filled out from reference TRBV5-1 and TRBJ2-3, the complete variable domain reads KAGVTQTPRYLIKTRGQQVTLSCSPISGHRSVSWYQQTPGQGLQFLFEYFSETQRNKGNFPGRFSGRQFSNSRSEMNVSTLELGDSALYLCASSLAQAGADTQYFGPGTRLTVL.

In its sample, this clone was seen a few times. The chain's CDR3 is CASSVEGGRETQYF. CDR3 DNA sequence: TGTGCCAGCAGCGTTGAAGGGGGAAGAGAGACCCAGTACTTC. The gene calls are TRBV9 and TRBJ2-5, with D tentatively TRBD1 (6 bases). Per germline, CDR1 SGDLS and CDR2 YYNGEE. The CDR3 extends over 14 amino acids. Trimming pared 2 bases from V and 4 bases from J, leaving 12 bases between.

This clone was seen only a few times. The chain couples TRBV28 to TRBJ2-7, with D perhaps TRBD1 (5 bases). The CDR3 loop spans 15 amino acids. Germline assignment: CDR1 MDHEN and CDR2 SYDVKM. Trimming pared 5 bases from V and 0 bases from J, leaving 14 bases between. The CDR3 DNA sequence: TGTGCCAGCAGTGCCTATGGGGCCCTCTCCTACGAGCAGTACTTC. Translated: CASSAYGALSYEQYF.

The rearrangement uses TRBV7-9 and TRBJ2-2; D is possibly TRBD1 (6 bases). The germline V gene encodes CDR1 SEHNR and CDR2 FQNEAQ (reference sequence). There are 12 residues in the CDR3. The V and J ends lost 1 base and 11 bases respectively, with 8 bases between them. The CDR3 loop reads CASSLGTEELFF. CDR3 bases: TGTGCCAGCAGCTTAGGGACAGAAGAGCTGTTTTTT.

This clone was seen a handful of times. CDR3 sequence (DNA): TGTGCCAGCAGCGTAGGGGGAGACAGTCTTACTGGAAACACCATATATTTT. It translates to CASSVGGDSLTGNTIYF. The chain joins TRBV9 to TRBJ1-3; possibly TRBD1 for D (5 bases). CDR1 SGDLS and CDR2 YYNGEE come from the germline V gene. The CDR3 runs to 17 residues. V dropped 0 bases and J dropped 2 bases, with 15 bases sitting between them. Complete variable domain (other parts from reference TRBV9 and TRBJ1-3): DSGVTQTPKHLITATGQRVTLRCSPRSGDLSVYWYQQSLDQGLQFLIQYYNGEERAKGNILERFSAQQFPDLHSELNLSSLELGDSALYFCASSVGGDSLTGNTIYFGEGSWLTVV.

A word on this clone: This sample includes further DNA sequences coding for the same CDR3. V gene TRBV6-6 combines with J gene TRBJ2-5; the D is unclear. Trimming took off 5 bases at V and 5 bases at J, with 6 bases between the two ends. This CDR3 has 11 amino acids. Germline V gene data show CDR1 as MNHNY and CDR2 as SVGAGI (reference sequence). The CDR3 sequence is CASSTQETQYF. The CDR3 coding sequence is TGTGCCAGCAGTACTCAGGAGACCCAGTACTTC.

This clone was seen just once. The chain links TRBV2 to TRBJ2-2; D could derive from TRBD1 or TRBD2 (5 bases each). Deletions cut 4 bases from V and 9 bases from J, with 9 bases between. The CDR3 is 12 amino acids. Per germline, CDR1 SNHLY and CDR2 FYNNEI. The CDR3 protein is CASSGGAWELFF. CDR3 bases: TGTGCCAGCAGTGGAGGGGCCTGGGAGCTGTTTTTT.

The chain recombines TRBV6-5 with TRBJ2-7, with 9 bases fitting TRBD1. The CDR3 is 14 amino acids. CDR1 and CDR2 from the germline V gene are MNHEY and SVGAGI. V gave up 6 bases and J gave up 3 bases; unmatched junction bases: 6. The CDR3 DNA reads TGTGCCAGCAGGATGAACAGGGGGCGCTACGAGCAGTACTTC. Residues: CASRMNRGRYEQYF.